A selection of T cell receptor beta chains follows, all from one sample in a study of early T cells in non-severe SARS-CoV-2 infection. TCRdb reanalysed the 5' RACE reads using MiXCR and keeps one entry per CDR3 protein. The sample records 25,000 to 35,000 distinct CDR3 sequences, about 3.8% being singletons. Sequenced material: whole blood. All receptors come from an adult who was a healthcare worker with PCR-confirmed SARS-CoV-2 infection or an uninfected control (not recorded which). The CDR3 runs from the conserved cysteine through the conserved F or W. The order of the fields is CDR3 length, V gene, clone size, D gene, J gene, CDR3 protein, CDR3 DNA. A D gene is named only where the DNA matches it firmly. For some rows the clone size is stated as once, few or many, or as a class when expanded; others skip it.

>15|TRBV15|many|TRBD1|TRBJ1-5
CATSTTGTGAQPQHF
TGTGCCACCAGCACAACTGGGACAGGGGCCCAGCCCCAGCATTTT
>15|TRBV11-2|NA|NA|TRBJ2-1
CASSTRQDVRIEQFF
TGTGCCAGCAGCACCCGACAGGACGTCCGGATTGAGCAGTTCTTC
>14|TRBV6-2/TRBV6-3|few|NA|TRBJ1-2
CASSPPSRESGYTF
TGTGCCAGCAGCCCCCCCTCCAGGGAAAGCGGCTACACCTTC
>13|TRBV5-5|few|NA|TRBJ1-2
CASSRRGNYGYTF
TGTGCCAGCAGCCGACGCGGAAACTATGGCTACACCTTC
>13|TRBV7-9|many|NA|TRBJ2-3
CASSSTSPDTQYF
TGTGCCAGCAGCTCTACTAGTCCGGATACGCAGTATTTT
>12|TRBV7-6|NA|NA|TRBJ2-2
CASSLGTGELFF
TGTGCCAGCAGCTTGGGAACCGGGGAGCTGTTTTTT
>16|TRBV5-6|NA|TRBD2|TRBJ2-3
CASSGGLGVPTDTQYF
TGTGCCAGCAGCGGGGGACTAGGGGTCCCCACAGATACGCAGTATTTT
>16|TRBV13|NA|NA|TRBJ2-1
CASSFRSSLGYNEQFF
TGTGCCAGCAGCTTTCGATCTAGTTTAGGCTACAATGAGCAGTTCTTC
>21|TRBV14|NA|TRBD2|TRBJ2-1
CASSSLSRTWGGTSSYNEQFF
TGTGCCAGCAGCTCTTTGAGCCGGACATGGGGGGGTACTAGCTCCTACAATGAGCAGTTCTTC
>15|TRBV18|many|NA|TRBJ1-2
CASSPRDRPNYGYTF
TGTGCCAGCTCACCACGGGACCGACCTAACTATGGCTACACCTTC
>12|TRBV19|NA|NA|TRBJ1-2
CATETARYGYTF
TGTGCCACTGAGACGGCGCGCTATGGCTACACCTTC
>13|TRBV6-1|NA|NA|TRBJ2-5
CASRLTGMETQYF
TGTGCCAGCAGGCTAACAGGGATGGAGACCCAGTACTTC
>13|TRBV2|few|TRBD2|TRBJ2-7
CASSDVRGGEQYF
TGTGCCAGCAGTGACGTCCGGGGGGGCGAGCAGTACTTC
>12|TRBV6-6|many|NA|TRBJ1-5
CASSYGNQPQHF
TGTGCCAGCAGTTACGGAAATCAGCCCCAGCATTTT
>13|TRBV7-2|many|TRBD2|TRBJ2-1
CASSPKNGGTPLF
TGTGCCAGCAGCCCTAAAAACGGGGGGACCCCACTCTTC
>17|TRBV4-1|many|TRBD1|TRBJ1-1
CASSSLVGGGWDTEAFF
TGCGCCAGCAGCTCCCTTGTGGGAGGGGGCTGGGACACTGAAGCTTTCTTT
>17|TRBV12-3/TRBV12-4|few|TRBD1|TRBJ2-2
CASRLRVQGWFTGELFF
TGTGCCAGCCGTTTAAGGGTACAGGGGTGGTTCACCGGGGAGCTGTTTTTT
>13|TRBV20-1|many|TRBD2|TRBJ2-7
CSAPGTSDYEQYF
TGCAGTGCGCCAGGGACTAGTGACTACGAGCAGTACTTC
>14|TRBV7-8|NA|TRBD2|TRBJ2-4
CASSREGTKNIQYF
TGTGCCAGCAGCCGGGAGGGGACCAAAAACATTCAGTACTTC
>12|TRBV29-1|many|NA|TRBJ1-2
CSVELGAQGYTF
TGCAGCGTTGAGCTGGGGGCGCAAGGCTACACCTTC
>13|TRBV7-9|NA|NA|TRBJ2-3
CASSYTPTDTQYF
TGTGCCAGCAGCTATACACCCACAGATACGCAGTATTTT
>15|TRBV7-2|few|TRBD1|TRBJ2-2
CASRGWTGVTGELFF
TGTGCCAGCAGAGGCTGGACAGGGGTCACCGGGGAGCTGTTTTTT
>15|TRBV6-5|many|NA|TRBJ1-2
CASSYNPGLNYGYTF
TGTGCCAGCAGTTACAACCCAGGTCTTAACTATGGCTACACCTTC
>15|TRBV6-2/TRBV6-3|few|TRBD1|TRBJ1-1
CASSYTGQGITEAFF
TGTGCCAGCAGTTACACGGGACAGGGGATCACTGAAGCTTTCTTT
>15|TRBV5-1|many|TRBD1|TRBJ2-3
CASSQQGTLTDTQYF
TGCGCCAGCAGCCAACAGGGGACCCTCACAGATACGCAGTATTTT
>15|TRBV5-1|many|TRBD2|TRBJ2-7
CASSSGLAGVGEQYF
TGCGCCAGCAGCTCGGGACTAGCGGGAGTTGGCGAGCAGTACTTC
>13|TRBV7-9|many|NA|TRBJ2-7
CASSSSELIEQYF
TGTGCCAGCAGCTCATCGGAGCTCATCGAGCAGTACTTC